These 22 T cell receptor beta chains were all obtained from the same sample, sequenced in a study of T cell repertoires in cytomegalovirus infection. One entry per CDR3 protein, called by TCRdb with MiXCR from the reads. The sample yields some 390,000 distinct CDR3 sequences, roughly 18% seen once. Sequenced: PBMCs. The receptors were sampled from a human donor in good health (CMV status not recorded). Some clones in this sample may be carry-over from other donors' samples.

This clonotype came up many times. V is TRBV7-2 and J is TRBJ1-1, with D uncertain. With 0 bases removed from V and 3 bases from J, the gap between germline ends came to 11 bases. The CDR3 spans 15 residues. Germline V lookup: CDR1 SGHTA, CDR2 FQGNSA. CDR3 amino acids: CASSLAWWADTEAFF. As DNA, the CDR3 is TGTGCCAGCAGCTTAGCATGGTGGGCGGACACTGAAGCTTTCTTT.

This clonotype was observed a handful of times. The J gene is TRBJ2-1, the V gene TRBV19; 7 bases align to TRBD2. Germline V gives CDR1 LNHDA, CDR2 SQIVND (reference sequence). This CDR3 has 15 residues. J gave up 5 bases and V 2 bases, and 6 bases lay outside the gene matches. The CDR3 DNA follows: TGTGCCAGTAGTATAAGACTAGCTGTGGACAATGAGCAGTTCTTC. Translating it yields CASSIRLAVDNEQFF.

In this sample, this clonotype turned up a few times. The chain combines TRBV4-3 with TRBJ2-1, with D unclear. V was clipped by 1 base and J by 12 bases, with 13 bases between them. Germline V CDR1 and CDR2: LGHNA, YSLEER. The CDR3 covers 13 residues. CDR3 bases: TGCGCCAGCAGCCAAGGGGTAAGGACGGGGCAGTTCTTC. Its translation is CASSQGVRTGQFF.

This clonotype turned up a few times. This chain joins TRBV19 and TRBJ1-5, with no clear D. Trimming stripped 4 bases from V and 4 bases from J, with 8 bases between. CDR3 length: 13 residues. Germline CDR1 LNHDA, CDR2 SQIVND (reference sequence). The chain's CDR3 is CASSKRGNQPQHF. DNA of the CDR3: TGTGCCAGTAGTAAACGAGGGAATCAGCCCCAGCATTTT.

This clonotype was counted many times. The rearrangement links TRBV7-9 to TRBJ2-7, with D perhaps TRBD2 (6 bases). This CDR3 comprises 17 residues. Trimming removed 5 bases from V and 2 bases from J, with 22 bases in between. Germline V gene sequence: CDR1 SEHNR, CDR2 FQNEAQ (reference sequence). CDR3 protein: CASSGGTRGGRTYEQYF. In DNA form, the CDR3 reads TGTGCCAGCAGCGGGGGGACCCGAGGTGGCAGGACCTACGAGCAGTACTTC.

The V and J genes are TRBV29-1 and TRBJ2-3; TRBD1 or TRBD2 may be the D gene (5 bases each). Germline V gene lookup returns CDR1 SQVTM and CDR2 ANQGSEA. This CDR3 has 13 amino acids. CDR3 sequence: CNVGESSPAAQYF. CDR3 sequence (DNA): TGCAACGTGGGGGAGTCCTCGCCTGCGGCGCAGTATTTT.

The table lists this clonotype with a few counts. This chain links TRBV20-1 with TRBJ1-1; D perhaps matches TRBD1 (5 bases). The ends were cut back, 6 bases at V and 5 bases at J, with 16 bases in the middle. The CDR3 consists of 13 residues. Looked up from germline, CDR1 is DFQATT and CDR2 is SNEGSKA (reference sequence). The CDR3 reads CSAPRPGRTEAFF. The CDR3 nucleotides are TGCAGTGCCCCCCGGCCAGGGAGGACTGAAGCTTTCTTT.

This chain uses TRBV10-3 with TRBJ2-3, with D unclear. Germline values: CDR1 ENHRY, CDR2 SYGVKD. The CDR3 has 13 amino acids. Trimming removed 6 bases from V and 5 bases from J, with 12 bases in between. CDR3 sequence: CAIRGALRDTQYF. CDR3 nucleotide sequence: TGTGCCATCAGAGGAGCCCTGAGAGATACGCAGTATTTT.

This clonotype turned up a few times. This chain uses TRBV2 with TRBJ1-1; D unresolved. CDR1 is SNHLY and CDR2 is FYNNEI in the germline V gene. The CDR3 extends over 13 amino acids. V shed 4 bases and J shed 0 bases, with 6 bases lying between them. The CDR3 DNA follows: TGTGCCAGCAGTGCGCGGATGAACACTGAAGCTTTCTTT. The encoded protein is CASSARMNTEAFF. Filled out from reference TRBV2 and TRBJ1-1, the complete variable domain reads EPEVTQTPSHQVTQMGQEVILRCVPISNHLYFYWYRQILGQKVEFLVSFYNNEISEKSEIFDDQFSVERPDGSNFTLKIRSTKLEDSAMYFCASSARMNTEAFFGQGTRLTVV.

The chain has TRBV4-2 and TRBJ2-3; a weak D match, TRBD1 (6 bases). Germline V gene lookup returns CDR1 LGHNA and CDR2 YNFKEQ. The CDR3 has 14 residues. V gave up 4 bases and J gave up 4 bases, with 12 bases separating them. Written as DNA, the CDR3 is TGTGCCAGCAGCCCTCAGGGGTTGTCAGATACGCAGTATTTT. It codes for CASSPQGLSDTQYF.

This clonotype was observed at least ten times. The chain links TRBV6-2 or TRBV6-3 to TRBJ2-7, with 13 bases matching TRBD2. The trim removed 0 bases at V and 4 bases at J, leaving 0 bases unmatched. Per germline, CDR1 MNHEY and CDR2 SVGEGT. This CDR3 has 15 residues. The CDR3 is CASSYSTSGGYEQYF. CDR3 nucleotide sequence: TGTGCCAGCAGTTACTCGACTAGCGGGGGGTACGAGCAGTACTTC.

In this sample, this clonotype turned up many times. The chain has TRBV12-5 and TRBJ2-5; D uncertain. The CDR3 sequence is 14 residues long. The germline V and J ends were trimmed by 1 base and 1 base, with 7 bases remaining between them. Germline CDR1 and CDR2: LGHNT and FRNRAP. The CDR3 protein is CASGLGRVQETQYF. The CDR3 region has the DNA TGTGCTAGTGGTTTGGGCAGAGTCCAAGAGACCCAGTACTTC.

This clonotype was counted a few times. The rearrangement joins TRBV7-8 to TRBJ2-1; D not resolved. Germline V gives CDR1 SGHVS, CDR2 FQNEAQ. This CDR3 is 13 amino acids long. Trimming took 1 base from V and 7 from J, leaving 8 bases between them. The CDR3: CASSLVRSNEQFF. The CDR3 DNA reads as TGTGCCAGCAGCTTAGTAAGGAGTAATGAGCAGTTCTTC.

The V call is TRBV7-8, the J call TRBJ2-5; tentative D call: TRBD2 (5 bases). Germline lookup yields CDR1 SGHVS and CDR2 FQNEAQ. Trimming stripped 2 bases from V and 5 bases from J, with 24 bases between. This CDR3 has 18 amino acids. The CDR3 loop reads CASSLQHYGGQIEETQYF. The CDR3 DNA reads TGTGCCAGCAGCTTACAACATTATGGAGGCCAAATAGAGGAGACCCAGTACTTC.

At least ten counts were recorded for this clonotype. This chain uses TRBV7-9 with TRBJ1-1; no clear D gene. Germline lookup yields CDR1 SEHNR and CDR2 FQNEAQ (reference sequence). Trimming cost V 1 base and J 2 bases, with 11 bases left between them. This CDR3 region has 15 residues. The DNA for the CDR3 is TGTGCCAGCAGCTTAGTCCTTGAGGTTAACACTGAAGCTTTCTTT. Protein product: CASSLVLEVNTEAFF.

This sequence joins TRBV7-2 and TRBJ2-3; the D is unclear. Per the germline V gene, CDR1 is SGHTA and CDR2 is FQGNSA. Trimming left V 1 base short and J 8 bases short, with 10 bases between. The CDR3 has 13 amino acids. The CDR3 nucleotides are TGTGCCAGCAGCTTAGTTACTCACTCTACGCAGTATTTT. It encodes CASSLVTHSTQYF.

The rearrangement uses TRBV4-2 and TRBJ2-5, with 8 bases lining up with TRBD2. The CDR3 totals 17 residues. The V gene's germline CDR1 is LGHNA and CDR2 YNFKEQ. The junction had 10 bases not matched to a gene; V was cut back by 1 base and J by 3 bases. The CDR3 DNA reads as TGTGCCAGCAGCCAAGCAGCGGGGGCCCAGATCGAAGAGACCCAGTACTTC. Translating gives CASSQAAGAQIEETQYF.

This chain joins TRBV5-1 and TRBJ2-2, with a tentative D call TRBD1 (6 bases). CDR1 SGHRS and CDR2 YFSETQ come from the germline V gene. This CDR3 spans 18 amino acids. V was clipped by 3 bases and J by 0 bases, with 18 bases between them. The CDR3 region has the DNA TGCGCCAGCAGCTCGCTGGAGTCCAGGGGTTCGAACACCGGGGAGCTGTTTTTT. As protein: CASSSLESRGSNTGELFF.

This clonotype was picked up many times. This chain connects TRBV7-9 to TRBJ2-1; 13 nucleotides match TRBD2. Germline V gene data show CDR1 as SEHNR and CDR2 as FQNEAQ (reference sequence). Trimming cost V 4 bases and J 5 bases; bases outside gene matches: 8. The CDR3 covers 17 residues. The CDR3 nucleotides read TGTGCCAGCAGCTCGCAAACAGGACTAGCGGGAGACAATGAGCAGTTCTTC. This gives the protein CASSSQTGLAGDNEQFF.

The sample holds many counts of this clonotype. This sequence joins TRBV7-2 and TRBJ2-5, with D possibly being TRBD2 (5 bases). The V gene lost 5 bases and the J gene lost 1 base, with 11 bases spanning the gap. The germline V gene encodes CDR1 SGHTA and CDR2 FQGNSA. The CDR3 sequence is 14 residues long. In DNA, the CDR3 is TGTGCCAGCAGCGAGGACTGGTCCCAAGAGACCCAGTACTTC. Translated, it gives CASSEDWSQETQYF.

This clonotype was seen a handful of times. This chain uses TRBV20-1 with TRBJ1-3; D gene unclear. There are 13 residues in the CDR3. Germline values: CDR1 DFQATT, CDR2 SNEGSKA (reference sequence). Between the trimmed V and J ends, which lost 7 bases and 2 bases, there was a span of 12 bases. The CDR3 region is CSVRRRAGNTIYF. The CDR3 nucleotides are TGCAGTGTTAGGCGAAGAGCTGGAAACACCATATATTTT.

This clonotype was seen repeatedly, ten times or more. J is TRBJ2-1 and V is TRBV7-2; D uncertain. The CDR3 has 13 amino acids. CDR1 is SGHTA, CDR2 FQGNSA, per germline. V was pared by 0 bases and J by 5 bases, with 5 bases between. As DNA, the CDR3 is TGTGCCAGCAGCTTAGCGGGAAACAATGAGCAGTTCTTC. Protein sequence: CASSLAGNNEQFF.